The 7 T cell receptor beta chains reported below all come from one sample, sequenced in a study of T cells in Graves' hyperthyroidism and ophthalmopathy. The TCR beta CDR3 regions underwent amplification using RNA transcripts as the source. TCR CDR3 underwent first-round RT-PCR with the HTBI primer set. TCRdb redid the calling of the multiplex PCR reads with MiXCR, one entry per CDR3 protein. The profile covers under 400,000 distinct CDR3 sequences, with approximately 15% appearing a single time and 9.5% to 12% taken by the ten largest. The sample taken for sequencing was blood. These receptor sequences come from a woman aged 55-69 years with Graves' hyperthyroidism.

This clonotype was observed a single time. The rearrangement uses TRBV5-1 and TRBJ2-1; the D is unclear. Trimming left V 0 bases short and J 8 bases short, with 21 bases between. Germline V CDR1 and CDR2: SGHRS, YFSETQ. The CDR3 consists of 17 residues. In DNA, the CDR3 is TGCGCCAGCAGCTTGGAGTTTGGGTCCGTTGGGATCCATGAGCAGTTCTTC. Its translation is CASSLEFGSVGIHEQFF.

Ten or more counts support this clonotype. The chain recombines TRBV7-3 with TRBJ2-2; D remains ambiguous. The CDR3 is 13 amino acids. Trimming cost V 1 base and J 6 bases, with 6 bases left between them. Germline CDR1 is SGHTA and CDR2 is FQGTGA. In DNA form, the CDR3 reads TGTGCCAGCAGCTTAAAGTACCCCGGGGAGCTGTTTTTT. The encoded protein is CASSLKYPGELFF.

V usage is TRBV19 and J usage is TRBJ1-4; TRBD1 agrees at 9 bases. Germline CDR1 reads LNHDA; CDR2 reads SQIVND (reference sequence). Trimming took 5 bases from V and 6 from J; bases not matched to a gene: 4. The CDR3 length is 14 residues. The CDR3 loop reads CASSFRQGDEKLFF. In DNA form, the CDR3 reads TGTGCCAGTAGTTTCCGACAGGGGGATGAAAAACTGTTTTTT.

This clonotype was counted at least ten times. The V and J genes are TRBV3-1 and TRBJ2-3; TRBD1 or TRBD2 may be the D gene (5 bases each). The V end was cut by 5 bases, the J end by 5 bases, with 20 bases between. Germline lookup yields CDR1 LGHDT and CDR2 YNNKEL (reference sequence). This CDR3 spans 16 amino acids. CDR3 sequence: CASSGTGTLVGDTQYF. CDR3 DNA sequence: TGTGCCAGCAGCGGCACCGGGACGCTGGTTGGAGATACGCAGTATTTT.

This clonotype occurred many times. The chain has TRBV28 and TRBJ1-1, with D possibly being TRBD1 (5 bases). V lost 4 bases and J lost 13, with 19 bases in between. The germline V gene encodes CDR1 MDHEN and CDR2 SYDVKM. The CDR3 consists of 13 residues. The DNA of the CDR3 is TGTGCCAGCAGTTCGGGGGGGGTTCGGGGTGATTTCTTT. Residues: CASSSGGVRGDFF.

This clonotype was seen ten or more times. The CDR3 coding sequence is TGTGCCAGCAGCTTAAGTCGGGACTACGAGCAGTACTTC. Its translation is CASSLSRDYEQYF. The chain carries TRBV7-3 and TRBJ2-7; a weak D match, TRBD2 (5 bases). The CDR3 is 13 residues long. The V and J ends lost 1 base and 3 bases respectively, with 7 bases between them. Germline loops: CDR1 SGHTA, CDR2 FQGTGA.

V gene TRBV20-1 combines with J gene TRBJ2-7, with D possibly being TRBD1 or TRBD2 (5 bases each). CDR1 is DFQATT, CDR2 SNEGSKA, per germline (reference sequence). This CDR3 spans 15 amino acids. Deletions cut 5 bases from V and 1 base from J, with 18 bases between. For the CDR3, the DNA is TGCAGTGCTGATAACCGGGACGAGACGTCCTACGAGCAGTACTTC. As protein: CSADNRDETSYEQYF.